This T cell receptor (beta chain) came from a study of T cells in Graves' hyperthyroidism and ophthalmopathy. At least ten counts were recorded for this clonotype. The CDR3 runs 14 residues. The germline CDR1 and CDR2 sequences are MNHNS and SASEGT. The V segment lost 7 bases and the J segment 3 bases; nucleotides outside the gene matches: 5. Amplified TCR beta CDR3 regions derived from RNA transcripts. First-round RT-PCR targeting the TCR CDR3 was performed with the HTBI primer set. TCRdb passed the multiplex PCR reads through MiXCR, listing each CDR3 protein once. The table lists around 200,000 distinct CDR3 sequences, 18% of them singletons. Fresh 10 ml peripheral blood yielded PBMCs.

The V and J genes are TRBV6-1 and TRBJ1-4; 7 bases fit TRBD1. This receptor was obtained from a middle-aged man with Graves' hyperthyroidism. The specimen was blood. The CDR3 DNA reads TGTGCCAGCACTGACAGGGCCTCTAATGAAAAACTGTTTTTT. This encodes CASTDRASNEKLFF.